A selection of T cell receptor beta chains follows, all from one sample in a study of T cells of healthy individuals. Each CDR3 protein gets one entry after TCRdb re-called the 5' RACE reads with MiXCR. The data hold 90,000 to 100,000 distinct CDR3 sequences, with 17% observed a single time. The receptors stem from a human donor in good health. Each CDR3 is given with its conserved first and last residue. D genes are given only for firm matches. Size values are once, few and many counts, or a class for expanded clones, and some rows have none.

j_call: TRBJ2-7
v_call: TRBV4-2
d_call: TRBD2
clone_size: many
cdr3_nt: TGTGCCAGCAGCCAAGATCGGGCGGGGGGTGACTACGAGCAGTACTTC
cdr3_aa: CASSQDRAGGDYEQYF

j_call: TRBJ2-3
v_call: TRBV12-5
d_call: -
clone_size: many
cdr3_nt: TGTGCTAGTGGTTGGGACACCAACACAGATACGCAGTATTTT
cdr3_aa: CASGWDTNTDTQYF

j_call: TRBJ1-6
v_call: TRBV29-1
d_call: -
clone_size: -
cdr3_nt: TGCAGCGTTGGCCAGGGTCAGAATTCACCCCTCCACTTT
cdr3_aa: CSVGQGQNSPLHF

j_call: TRBJ2-2
v_call: TRBV28
d_call: -
clone_size: many
cdr3_nt: TGTGCCAGCAGGCCCCGGGGTAGTGGTATCGCCGGGGAGCTGTTTTTT
cdr3_aa: CASRPRGSGIAGELFF

j_call: TRBJ1-4
v_call: TRBV25-1
d_call: TRBD1
clone_size: few
cdr3_nt: TGTGCCAGCAGTGTGACAGGGCGAGACACTAATGAAAAACTGTTTTTT
cdr3_aa: CASSVTGRDTNEKLFF

j_call: TRBJ2-1
v_call: TRBV20-1
d_call: -
clone_size: -
cdr3_nt: TGCAGTGCTAGACCCTTCAAGGGACAGGGAGGCCTAGCGGGGAACAATGAGCAGTTCTTC
cdr3_aa: CSARPFKGQGGLAGNNEQFF

j_call: TRBJ2-1
v_call: TRBV15
d_call: TRBD2
clone_size: -
cdr3_nt: TGTGCCACCAGCAGATTGGGACTAGCGGGGGGTAAAAATGAGCAGTTCTTC
cdr3_aa: CATSRLGLAGGKNEQFF

j_call: TRBJ2-1
v_call: TRBV28
d_call: TRBD2
clone_size: many
cdr3_nt: TGTGCCAGCAGCTCCGCCAGGGCCGGGAGGGCCAGGTCCTACAATGAGCAGTTCTTC
cdr3_aa: CASSSARAGRARSYNEQFF

j_call: TRBJ2-7
v_call: TRBV4-2
d_call: TRBD1
clone_size: few
cdr3_nt: TGTGCCAGCAGCCAAGAAGGACAGGGGGGCCTAGCCGAGCAGTACTTC
cdr3_aa: CASSQEGQGGLAEQYF

j_call: TRBJ1-6
v_call: TRBV6-1
d_call: TRBD1
clone_size: -
cdr3_nt: TGTGCCAGCAGTGAGCTGACAGGGGGTCAACCCCTCCACTTT
cdr3_aa: CASSELTGGQPLHF

j_call: TRBJ1-1
v_call: TRBV28
d_call: -
clone_size: few
cdr3_nt: TGTGCCAGCAGCCCCTCTGGTAGTTGGAAAGCTTTCTTT
cdr3_aa: CASSPSGSWKAFF

j_call: TRBJ1-5
v_call: TRBV6-1
d_call: -
clone_size: -
cdr3_nt: TGTGCCAGCAGTGAAGAAAGCGAACATCAGCCCCAGCATTTT
cdr3_aa: CASSEESEHQPQHF

j_call: TRBJ1-2
v_call: TRBV6-5
d_call: -
clone_size: -
cdr3_nt: TGTGCCAGCAGATACATTCAGGGAGGTAGCTATGGCTACACCTTC
cdr3_aa: CASRYIQGGSYGYTF

j_call: TRBJ2-3
v_call: TRBV20-1
d_call: -
clone_size: many
cdr3_nt: TGCAGTGCTTTAGGGGGGTGGGATACGCAGTATTTT
cdr3_aa: CSALGGWDTQYF

j_call: TRBJ2-3
v_call: TRBV30
d_call: -
clone_size: -
cdr3_nt: TGTGCCTGGAGTGTTGGGGGCACAGATACGCAGTATTTT
cdr3_aa: CAWSVGGTDTQYF

j_call: TRBJ2-4
v_call: TRBV12-3/TRBV12-4
d_call: TRBD1
clone_size: -
cdr3_nt: TGTGCCAGCACCAGGACAGGGAAAAACATTCAGTACTTC
cdr3_aa: CASTRTGKNIQYF

j_call: TRBJ2-7
v_call: TRBV6-5
d_call: -
clone_size: few
cdr3_nt: TGTGCCAGCAAAAGTACAGTACCCTCCTACGAGCAGTACTTC
cdr3_aa: CASKSTVPSYEQYF

j_call: TRBJ2-5
v_call: TRBV2
d_call: TRBD2
clone_size: -
cdr3_nt: TGTGCCAGCAGGGCGGGGGAGAGCCAAGAGACCCAGTACTTC
cdr3_aa: CASRAGESQETQYF

j_call: TRBJ2-3
v_call: TRBV28
d_call: -
clone_size: few
cdr3_nt: TGTGCCAGCAACTCCCTAGGGTTGGCGAACACAGATACGCAGTATTTT
cdr3_aa: CASNSLGLANTDTQYF

j_call: TRBJ2-3
v_call: TRBV28
d_call: -
clone_size: many
cdr3_nt: TGTGCCAGCAGTTTCTCCGATACGCAGTATTTT
cdr3_aa: CASSFSDTQYF

j_call: TRBJ2-3
v_call: TRBV7-9
d_call: -
clone_size: few
cdr3_nt: TGTGCCAGCAGCTTCGGGTTCAGCGATAGCACAGATACGCAGTATTTT
cdr3_aa: CASSFGFSDSTDTQYF

j_call: TRBJ2-5
v_call: TRBV7-2
d_call: TRBD2
clone_size: many
cdr3_nt: TGTGCCAGCAGCTTAGCTACTAGCGGGAGGGGGGAGACCCAGTACTTC
cdr3_aa: CASSLATSGRGETQYF

j_call: TRBJ2-5
v_call: TRBV10-3
d_call: -
clone_size: -
cdr3_nt: TGTGCCATCAGTTTGTCGGGACACCGGTACCAAGAGACCCAGTACTTC
cdr3_aa: CAISLSGHRYQETQYF

j_call: TRBJ2-1
v_call: TRBV18
d_call: -
clone_size: -
cdr3_nt: TGTGCCAGCTCACCCCGACGCGGACTACTGAATTTCACGCCCCTTCGCTTC
cdr3_aa: CASSPRRGLLNFTPLRF

j_call: TRBJ1-2
v_call: TRBV6-2/TRBV6-3
d_call: -
clone_size: -
cdr3_nt: TGTGCCAGCAGTTACTCGAGAGGCGACAGGCCGTCAGACTTC
cdr3_aa: CASSYSRGDRPSDF

j_call: TRBJ2-5
v_call: TRBV3-1
d_call: TRBD2
clone_size: many
cdr3_nt: TGTGCCAGCAGCCCCGGACTAGCGGGGAACCTCCAAGAGACCCAGTACTTC
cdr3_aa: CASSPGLAGNLQETQYF

j_call: TRBJ1-1
v_call: TRBV7-3
d_call: -
clone_size: -
cdr3_nt: TGTGCCAGCAGCTTTGGCCGCCTAGGAGCTGGGAACACTGAAGCTTTCTTT
cdr3_aa: CASSFGRLGAGNTEAFF

j_call: TRBJ1-6
v_call: TRBV18
d_call: -
clone_size: many
cdr3_nt: TGTGCCAGCTCACCCCCCCGGAATCTCCACTTT
cdr3_aa: CASSPPRNLHF